This entry features one T cell receptor beta chain sequence. The antigen remains undetermined. The sample originates from a study of T cells after posttransplantation cyclophosphamide. Study observations and caveats: TRB clonality was highly associated with recipient CMV seropositivity and reactivation. Later post-transplant blood repertoires were often dominated by donor CD8+ memory clones. Skin or GI-infiltrating T cells shared few TRB sequences with blood.

Sampled 1 year posttransplant, controls received myeloablative marrow transplants, methotrexate and a calcineurin inhibitor. Some clones are missing from TCRdb's copy, which holds only in-frame ones; the method was immunoSEQ multiplex PCR. The sample carries just over 15,000 clones, almost 85% recorded once. Germline-derived CDR1 and CDR2 are SQVTM and ANQGSEA. V shed 5 bases and J 6 bases; nucleotides not matched to a gene: 17. CDR3 size: 17 residues. The chain links TRBV29-1 to TRBJ2-3; TRBD2 aligns across 10 bases. The source is a male patient in his late teens or twenties who received an allogeneic stem cell transplant from a related donor, was CMV-positive, and had no GVHD. Some T cells may arise from the graft donor. This sample comprised PBMCs, obtained roughly 57 weeks after allogeneic stem cell transplant with calcineurin inhibitor and methotrexate. For the CDR3, the DNA is TGCAGCGTTCTCCGGGACAGCTCTAGCGGGAGAGGCGATACGCAGTATTTT. Amino acids: CSVLRDSSSGRGDTQYF.